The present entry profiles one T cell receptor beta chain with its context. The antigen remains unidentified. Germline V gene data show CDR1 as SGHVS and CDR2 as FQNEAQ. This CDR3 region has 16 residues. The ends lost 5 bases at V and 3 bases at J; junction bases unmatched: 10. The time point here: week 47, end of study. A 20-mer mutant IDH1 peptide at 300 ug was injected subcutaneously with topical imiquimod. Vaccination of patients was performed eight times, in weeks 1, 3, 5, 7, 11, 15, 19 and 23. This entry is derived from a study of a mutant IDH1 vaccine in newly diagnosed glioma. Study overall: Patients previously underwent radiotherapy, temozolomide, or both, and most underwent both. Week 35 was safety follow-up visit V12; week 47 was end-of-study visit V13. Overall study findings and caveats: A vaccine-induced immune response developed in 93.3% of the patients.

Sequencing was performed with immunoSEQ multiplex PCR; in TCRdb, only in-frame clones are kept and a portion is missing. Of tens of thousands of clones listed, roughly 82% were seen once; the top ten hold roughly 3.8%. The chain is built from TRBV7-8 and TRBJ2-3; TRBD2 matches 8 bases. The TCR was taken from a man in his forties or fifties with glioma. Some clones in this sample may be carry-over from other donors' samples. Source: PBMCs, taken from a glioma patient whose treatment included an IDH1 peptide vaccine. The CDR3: CASSPRGSGVTDTQYF. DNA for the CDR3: TGTGCCAGCAGCCCCCGGGGTAGCGGGGTGACAGATACGCAGTATTTT.